This T cell receptor beta chain emerged from a study of CD8 T cells in ankylosing spondylitis. Findings of the study overall: A TCR beta motif made of 7 to 9 highly homologous variants seemed typical of ankylosing spondylitis blood.

MiXCR, applied by TCRdb to the 5' RACE reads, yields one record per CDR3 protein. The sample has around 130,000 distinct CDR3 sequences; around 9% are singletons. In its sample, this clonotype was seen many times. Its specificity is unknown. The CDR3 spans 15 residues. Trimming at V came to 2 bases and at J to 4 bases, leaving 6 bases not matched to a gene. CDR1 and CDR2 from the germline V gene are SGHRS and YFSETQ. The receptor's source is a male donor with ankylosing spondylitis or in good health (not recorded which). The chain combines TRBV5-1 with TRBJ2-1; 7 positions agree with TRBD2. The sequencing sample was made of blood, either unsorted or a sorted T cell fraction (not recorded which). The CDR3 sequence is CASSFERGWYNEQFF. CDR3 bases: TGCGCCAGCAGCTTTGAGCGGGGCTGGTACAATGAGCAGTTCTTC.